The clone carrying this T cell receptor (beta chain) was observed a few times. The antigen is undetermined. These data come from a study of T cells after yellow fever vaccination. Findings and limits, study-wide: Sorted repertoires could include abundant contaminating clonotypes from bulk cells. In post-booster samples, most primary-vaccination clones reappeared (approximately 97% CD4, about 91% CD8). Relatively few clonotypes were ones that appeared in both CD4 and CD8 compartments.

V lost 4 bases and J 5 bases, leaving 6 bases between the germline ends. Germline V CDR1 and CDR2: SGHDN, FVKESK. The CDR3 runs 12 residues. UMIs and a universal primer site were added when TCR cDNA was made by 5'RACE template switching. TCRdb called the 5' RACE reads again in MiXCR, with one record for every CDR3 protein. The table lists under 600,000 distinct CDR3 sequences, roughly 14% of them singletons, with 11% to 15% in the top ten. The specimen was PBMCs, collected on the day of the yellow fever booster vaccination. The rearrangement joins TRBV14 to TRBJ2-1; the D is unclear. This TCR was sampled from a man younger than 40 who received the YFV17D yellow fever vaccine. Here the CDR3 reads CASSRADNEQFF. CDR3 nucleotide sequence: TGTGCCAGCAGCCGGGCAGACAATGAGCAGTTCTTC. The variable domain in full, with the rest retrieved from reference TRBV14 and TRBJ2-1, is EAGVTQFPSHSVIEKGQTVTLRCDPISGHDNLYWYRRVMGKEIKFLLHFVKESKQDESGMPNNRFLAERTGGTYSTLKVQPAELEDSGVYFCASSRADNEQFFGPGTRLTVL.